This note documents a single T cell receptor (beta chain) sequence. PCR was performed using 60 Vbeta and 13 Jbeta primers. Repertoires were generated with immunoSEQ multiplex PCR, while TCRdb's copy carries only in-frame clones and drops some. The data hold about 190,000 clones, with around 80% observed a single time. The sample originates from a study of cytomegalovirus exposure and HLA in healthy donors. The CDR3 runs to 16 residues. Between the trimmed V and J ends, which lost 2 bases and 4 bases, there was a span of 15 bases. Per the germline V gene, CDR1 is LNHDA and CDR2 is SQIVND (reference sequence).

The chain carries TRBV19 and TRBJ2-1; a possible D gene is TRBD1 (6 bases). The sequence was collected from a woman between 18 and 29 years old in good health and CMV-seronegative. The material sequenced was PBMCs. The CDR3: CASSIPLQGPYNEQFF. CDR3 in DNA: TGTGCCAGTAGTATACCTCTCCAGGGGCCATACAATGAGCAGTTCTTC.